One sample yielded the 8 T cell receptor beta chains listed below, sequenced in a study of T cell repertoires in cytomegalovirus infection. Each CDR3 protein is one row after TCRdb ran MiXCR on the reads. This repertoire shows 830,000 or so distinct CDR3 sequences, about 33% found once; its top ten account for around 11%. Their antigens are not known. Sequenced material: cultured CD8+ T cells from PBMCs, taken from culture after CMV antigen stimulation. Receptors originate from a human donor in good health (CMV status not recorded). Some clones in this sample may be carry-over from other donors' samples.

At least ten counts were recorded for this clonotype. The V call is TRBV7-8, the J call TRBJ2-7; a possible D gene is TRBD2 (5 bases). Germline CDR1 and CDR2: SGHVS and FQNEAQ. V gave up 5 bases and J gave up 1 base, with 15 bases separating them. The CDR3 is 15 amino acids. The CDR3 nucleotides are TGTGCCAGCAGCCTCGGAGGCCCAAGTTCCTACGAGCAGTACTTC. Translation: CASSLGGPSSYEQYF.

This clonotype occurred a few times. The chain employs TRBV7-6 and TRBJ2-2, with a possible D match to TRBD2 (5 bases). The ends were cut back, 1 base at V and 6 bases at J, with 24 bases in the middle. The germline gives CDR1 SGHVS, CDR2 FNYEAQ. The CDR3 extends over 19 amino acids. This CDR3 is CASSLEAWVAGPPSGELFF. The CDR3 DNA is TGTGCCAGCAGCTTAGAAGCCTGGGTCGCGGGCCCGCCGTCCGGGGAGCTGTTTTTT.

The chain has TRBV7-2 and TRBJ2-5, with D perhaps TRBD1 or TRBD2 (7 bases each). V shed 1 base and J shed 4 bases, with 13 bases lying between them. Per the germline V gene, CDR1 is SGHTA and CDR2 is FQGNSA. CDR3 length: 15 amino acids. This CDR3 is CASSLVRGGIETQYF. DNA for the CDR3: TGTGCCAGCAGCTTAGTCAGGGGGGGGATAGAGACCCAGTACTTC.

This clonotype was seen once. V usage is TRBV11-3 and J usage is TRBJ1-1, with D maybe TRBD1 (5 bases). The CDR3 sequence is 14 residues long. The V gene's germline CDR1 is SGHNT and CDR2 YENEEA. V was cut by 5 bases and J by 1 base, with 11 bases left in between. The CDR3 sequence: CASSGTGPNTEAFF. Here the CDR3 DNA reads TGTGCCAGCAGCGGCACGGGGCCGAACACTGAAGCTTTCTTT.

The chain recombines TRBV19 with TRBJ1-2, with a possible D match to TRBD1 (6 bases). Germline-derived CDR1 and CDR2 are LNHDA and SQIVND (reference sequence). The CDR3 is 15 residues long. Trimming stripped 2 bases from V and 4 bases from J, with 14 bases between. The CDR3 nucleotides are TGTGCCAGTAGTATATCGAGACAGGCACCCTATGGCTACACCTTC. Protein product: CASSISRQAPYGYTF. Full variable domain (missing parts from reference TRBV19 and TRBJ1-2): DGGITQSPKYLFRKEGQNVTLSCEQNLNHDAMYWYRQDPGQGLRLIYYSQIVNDFQKGDIAEGYSVSREKKESFPLTVTSAQKNPTAFYLCASSISRQAPYGYTFGSGTRLTVV.

This clonotype turned up a few times. The chain links TRBV14 to TRBJ1-3; maybe TRBD1 (6 bases). Germline V gene data show CDR1 as SGHDN and CDR2 as FVKESK. This CDR3 is built from 17 residues. The V end was cut by 3 bases, the J end by 3 bases, with 18 bases between. The CDR3 is CASSQDSYTTRGNTIYF. The CDR3 region has the DNA TGTGCCAGCAGCCAGGACAGTTACACAACTCGTGGAAACACCATATATTTT.

This clonotype has a handful of counts. The chain joins TRBV7-9 to TRBJ2-5; possible D gene TRBD1, 6 bases. The CDR3 loop spans 17 amino acids. Germline CDR1 and CDR2: SEHNR and FQNEAQ (reference sequence). The V end lost 3 bases, the J end lost 1 base, and 18 bases lay between the germline ends. This CDR3 reads CASSFPTGSGSQETQYF. CDR3 sequence (DNA): TGTGCCAGCAGCTTTCCAACAGGGAGTGGGAGCCAAGAGACCCAGTACTTC. The whole variable domain, remainder taken from reference TRBV7-9 and TRBJ2-5, is DTGVSQNPRHKITKRGQNVTFRCDPISEHNRLYWYRQTLGQGPEFLTYFQNEAQLEKSRLLSDRFSAERPKGSFSTLEIQRTEQGDSAMYLCASSFPTGSGSQETQYFGPGTRLLVL.

In this sample, this clonotype turned up a few times. The J gene is TRBJ2-5, the V gene TRBV4-2; 10 bases line up with TRBD2. Germline V gene sequence: CDR1 LGHNA, CDR2 YNFKEQ. V lost 0 bases, J lost 1 base, and 8 bases stayed unmatched. The length of the CDR3 is 18 residues. This CDR3 reads CASSQEIRIAGGQETQYF. CDR3 nucleotide sequence: TGTGCCAGCAGCCAAGAGATAAGAATAGCGGGGGGCCAAGAGACCCAGTACTTC.